The 13 T cell receptor beta chains below come from one sample, sequenced in a study of blood T cell repertoires in COVID-19. Clones were sequenced by immunoSEQ multiplex PCR, and TCRdb holds only the in-frame ones, with some missing. The repertoire holds 250,000 to 350,000 clones, about 80% seen once, with 15% to 17% in the top ten. Sample: peripheral blood. These receptors came from an older person with COVID-19, enrolled during active disease.

The chain carries TRBV19 and TRBJ1-5; D might be TRBD1 (5 bases). V gave up 5 bases and J gave up 6 bases, with 11 bases separating them. The CDR3 is 13 amino acids. Germline CDR1 and CDR2: LNHDA and SQIVND (reference sequence). CDR3 loop: CASSQGLRQPQHF. The CDR3, as DNA: TGTGCCAGTAGTCAGGGTTTACGTCAGCCCCAGCATTTT.

The V call is TRBV7-2, the J call TRBJ2-3, with D possibly matching TRBD1 (6 bases). Deletions cut 5 bases from V and 2 bases from J, with 17 bases between. Germline-derived CDR1 and CDR2 are SGHTA and FQGNSA. This CDR3 is 16 amino acids long. This CDR3 reads CASSRVRWDNTDTQYF. The CDR3 DNA sequence: TGTGCCAGCAGCCGGGTAAGGTGGGACAACACAGATACGCAGTATTTT.

The rearrangement uses TRBV3-1 (or the pseudogene TRBV3-2) and TRBJ1-1; TRBD1 matches 7 bases. The CDR3 runs to 14 residues. CDR1 is LGHDT, CDR2 YNNKEL, per germline (reference sequence). V lost 3 bases to trimming and J lost 6 bases; unmatched junction nucleotides: 7. The CDR3 DNA reads as TGTGCCAGCAGCCAGAGCGACAGGGCGGCTGAAGCTTTCTTT. Translation: CASSQSDRAAEAFF.

As DNA, the CDR3 is TGTGCCAGTAGTATACCTGCCGGGAGGCCCCCTGACAATGAGCAGTTCTTC. Its translation is CASSIPAGRPPDNEQFF. The chain employs TRBV19 and TRBJ2-1, with 7 nucleotides matching TRBD2. CDR1 is LNHDA, CDR2 SQIVND, per germline (reference sequence). V was clipped by 2 bases and J by 5 bases; unmatched bases: 12. The CDR3 sequence is 17 residues long.

This chain links TRBV9 with TRBJ2-3, with D tentatively TRBD2 (5 bases). Germline loops: CDR1 SGDLS, CDR2 YYNGEE. The ends were cut back, 2 bases at V and 0 bases at J, with 10 bases in the middle. There are 15 residues in the CDR3. Here the CDR3 DNA reads TGTGCCAGCAGCGTTCAGGACTCTAGCACAGATACGCAGTATTTT. This gives the protein CASSVQDSSTDTQYF.

This chain links TRBV19 with TRBJ2-3; D is possibly TRBD1 (5 bases). Germline V gives CDR1 LNHDA, CDR2 SQIVND (reference sequence). V gave up 4 bases and J gave up 2 bases, with 7 bases separating them. The CDR3 extends over 13 amino acids. The CDR3 DNA follows: TGTGCCAGTAGTAGGGGCCACACAGATACGCAGTATTTT. Amino acid sequence: CASSRGHTDTQYF.

The rearrangement joins TRBV3-1 (or the pseudogene TRBV3-2) to TRBJ1-2, with D tentatively TRBD1 (6 bases). V was shortened by 4 bases and J by 8 bases, with 17 bases between the two germline ends. From germline, CDR1 is LGHDT and CDR2 YNNKEL (reference sequence). CDR3 length equals 14 residues. The CDR3 DNA is TGTGCCAGCAGCCCCAGGGTGGGGACATCGGGCTACACCTTC. It yields the protein CASSPRVGTSGYTF.

The genes are TRBV29-1 and TRBJ2-2; no clear D. CDR1 is SQVTM, CDR2 ANQGSEA, per germline. Trimming took off 4 bases at V and 0 bases at J, with 6 bases between the two ends. This CDR3 region has 13 residues. The CDR3 DNA reads TGCAGCGTTGGGGCCGCGAACACCGGGGAGCTGTTTTTT. It specifies CSVGAANTGELFF.

This clone was seen once. This chain links TRBV6-1 with TRBJ2-1; 9 positions match TRBD2. The CDR3 spans 18 residues. The trim removed 2 bases at V and 1 base at J, leaving 9 bases unmatched. Germline CDR1 MNHNS, CDR2 SASEGT. The CDR3 bases are TGTGCCAGCAGTGAACGAGCGGGAGGAACGATATCCTACAATGAGCAGTTCTTC. Amino acids: CASSERAGGTISYNEQFF.

The CDR3 is CATGGGKNEQYF. CDR3 coding DNA: TGTGCTACAGGTGGGGGCAAAAACGAGCAGTACTTC. This chain uses TRBV10-3 with TRBJ2-7; weak D call: TRBD1 (6 bases). The CDR3 is made up of 12 amino acids. CDR1 ENHRY and CDR2 SYGVKD come from the germline V gene.

The rearrangement uses TRBV28 and TRBJ2-7, with 9 bases that match TRBD1. The CDR3 consists of 14 residues. In germline, CDR1 is MDHEN, CDR2 SYDVKM. Trimming removed 5 bases from V and 5 bases from J; junction bases left unmatched: 7. CDR3 sequence: CASSQGDRVHEQYF. CDR3 sequence (DNA): TGTGCCAGCAGTCAGGGGGACAGGGTCCACGAGCAGTACTTC.

The V call is TRBV5-1, the J call TRBJ2-2; 10 bases fit TRBD2. Germline loops: CDR1 SGHRS, CDR2 YFSETQ. The CDR3 has 16 amino acids. The V gene end was trimmed by 3 bases and the J gene end by 4 bases; junction bases not matched to a gene: 6. The CDR3 DNA sequence: TGCGCCAGCAGCTATAGCGGGGGGCACCTCACCGGGGAGCTGTTTTTT. This gives the protein CASSYSGGHLTGELFF.

The chain has TRBV2 and TRBJ1-2; 9 nucleotides line up with TRBD1. CDR3 length: 15 amino acids. Germline CDR1 SNHLY, CDR2 FYNNEI. V lost 3 bases, J lost 8 bases, and 10 bases stayed unmatched. The CDR3 protein is CASSEIRDRASGYTF. CDR3 bases: TGTGCCAGCAGTGAGATTAGGGACAGGGCTTCCGGCTACACCTTC.